This entry lists 24 T cell receptor beta chains sequenced from one sample in a study of T cell repertoires in cytomegalovirus infection. TCRdb reanalysed the reads using MiXCR and keeps one entry per CDR3 protein. Among 150,000 to 200,000 distinct CDR3 sequences listed, approximately 20% were seen once. The sample taken for sequencing was PBMCs. These receptors all stem from a human donor in good health (CMV status not recorded). Some clones in this sample may be carry-over from other donors' samples.

The table lists this clonotype with many counts. The chain combines TRBV6-1 with TRBJ1-6, with TRBD1 matching 9 bases. CDR1 and CDR2 from the germline V gene are MNHNS and SASEGT. V lost 10 bases and J lost 6; bases outside the gene matches: 4. There are 13 residues in the CDR3. CDR3 protein: CATGQGLNSPLHF. In DNA form, the CDR3 reads TGTGCCACCGGACAGGGGCTTAATTCACCCCTCCACTTT.

This clonotype was detected only a few times. V and J are TRBV28 and TRBJ2-7; D gene unclear. CDR1 and CDR2 from the germline V gene are MDHEN and SYDVKM. This CDR3 comprises 16 residues. V lost 1 base and J 4 bases, leaving 17 bases between the germline ends. The CDR3 coding sequence is TGTGCCAGCAGTTTATTAGCAGGTGGAGTGGGATACGAGCAGTACTTC. Protein product: CASSLLAGGVGYEQYF.

The chain couples TRBV20-1 to TRBJ1-2; TRBD1 agrees at 7 bases. The CDR3 runs 15 residues. From germline, CDR1 is DFQATT and CDR2 SNEGSKA (reference sequence). The trim removed 2 bases at V and 7 bases at J, leaving 13 bases unmatched. Here the CDR3 reads CSARFRRDSSFGYTF. CDR3 nucleotide sequence: TGCAGTGCTAGATTTCGTCGGGACAGTAGTTTTGGCTACACCTTC.

A few counts support this clonotype. This chain connects TRBV6-2 or TRBV6-3 to TRBJ2-2; 14 bases map to TRBD2. V lost 2 bases, J lost 3 bases, and 2 bases stayed unmatched. The CDR3 has 17 amino acids. From germline, CDR1 is MNHEY and CDR2 SVGEGT. The CDR3 nucleotides read TGTGCCAGCAGTTACCCGGGACTAGCGGGGGACACCGGGGAGCTGTTTTTT. This translates into CASSYPGLAGDTGELFF.

This chain joins TRBV23-1 and TRBJ2-5; either TRBD1 or TRBD2 may supply D (6 bases each). TRBV23-1 is annotated as an ORF whose role is uncertain. CDR3 size: 19 residues. Trimming took off 5 bases at V and 0 bases at J, with 25 bases between the two ends. The CDR3 nucleotides read TGCGCCAGCAGTTCAGAATACGGTGCGGGACAAACGAACCAAGAGACCCAGTACTTC. Its translation is CASSSEYGAGQTNQETQYF.

The chain carries TRBV14 and TRBJ1-2; no definite D call. Germline V gene lookup returns CDR1 SGHDN and CDR2 FVKESK. Trimming removed 0 bases at V and 3 bases at J, with 5 bases between. This CDR3 is built from 13 residues. CDR3 sequence reads: CASSQEWYYGYTF. CDR3 sequence (DNA): TGTGCCAGCAGCCAAGAATGGTACTATGGCTACACCTTC.

The table lists this clonotype with many counts. The chain employs TRBV6-1 and TRBJ2-5, with no clear D. The CDR3 runs to 15 residues. Per the germline V gene, CDR1 is MNHNS and CDR2 is SASEGT. V was pared by 0 bases and J by 2 bases, with 10 bases between. CDR3 nucleotide sequence: TGTGCCAGCAGTGAAGCTATGGCTGGACAAGAGACCCAGTACTTC. This encodes CASSEAMAGQETQYF.

The V call is TRBV5-1, the J call TRBJ1-2, with D tentatively TRBD1 (5 bases). Germline values: CDR1 SGHRS, CDR2 YFSETQ. This CDR3 region has 13 residues. The V gene lost 0 bases and the J gene lost 4 bases, with 7 bases spanning the gap. In DNA, the CDR3 is TGCGCCAGCAGCTTGGGACAGCTCTATGGCTACACCTTC. It is translated as CASSLGQLYGYTF.

This clonotype was recorded at least ten times. The chain employs TRBV7-2 and TRBJ2-1; TRBD2 might be the D (6 bases). Germline-derived CDR1 and CDR2 are SGHTA and FQGNSA. Trimming removed 2 bases from V and 5 bases from J, with 13 bases in between. The CDR3 contains 15 residues. The CDR3 loop is CASSLKGGVNNEQFF. DNA for the CDR3: TGTGCCAGCAGCTTAAAGGGCGGGGTGAACAATGAGCAGTTCTTC.

This rearrangement joins TRBV6-6 to TRBJ2-1, with no clear D. Trimming pared 5 bases from V and 8 bases from J, leaving 16 bases between. CDR1 is MNHNY, CDR2 SVGAGI, per germline (reference sequence). The CDR3 sequence is 14 residues long. The chain's CDR3 is CASSNRDSGDEQFF. As DNA, the CDR3 is TGTGCCAGCAGTAATAGGGATTCTGGTGATGAGCAGTTCTTC.

The chain couples TRBV28 to TRBJ2-5, with D uncertain. This CDR3 is 13 amino acids long. Trimming took off 5 bases at V and 1 base at J, with 8 bases between the two ends. Per germline, CDR1 MDHEN and CDR2 SYDVKM. The CDR3 DNA is TGTGCCAGCAGTCCCTCGGGCCAAGAGACCCAGTACTTC. This encodes CASSPSGQETQYF.

This clonotype was seen a few times. The V gene is TRBV7-2, the J gene TRBJ2-7; 7 bases align to TRBD1. Germline assignment: CDR1 SGHTA and CDR2 FQGNSA. This CDR3 is built from 14 residues. Unmatched junction bases numbered 7, after V lost 5 bases and J lost 3 bases. The CDR3 spells CASSAGAGGYEQYF. In DNA form, the CDR3 reads TGTGCCAGCAGCGCCGGGGCAGGGGGCTACGAGCAGTACTTC. Looking up the rest from reference TRBV7-2 and TRBJ2-7 gives the full variable domain: GAGVSQSPSNKVTEKGKDVELRCDPISGHTALYWYRQSLGQGLEFLIYFQGNSAPDKSGLPSDRFSAERTGGSVSTLTIQRTQQEDSAVYLCASSAGAGGYEQYFGPGTRLTVT.

This clonotype was seen ten or more times. This sequence joins TRBV14 and TRBJ1-1; tentatively, D is TRBD1 (6 bases). With 4 bases removed from V and 1 base from J, the gap between germline ends came to 10 bases. Germline CDR1 SGHDN, CDR2 FVKESK. The CDR3 length is 14 residues. The DNA of the CDR3 is TGTGCCAGCAGCCCATGGGGGCGGAACACTGAAGCTTTCTTT. Translated: CASSPWGRNTEAFF.

V and J are TRBV20-1 and TRBJ2-1; 14 bases match TRBD2. This CDR3 is 14 amino acids long. Germline V gene lookup returns CDR1 DFQATT and CDR2 SNEGSKA (reference sequence). The V and J ends lost 5 bases and 8 bases, in that order; junction bases with no gene match: 5. The DNA for the CDR3 is TGCAGTGCTGGGACTAGCGGGAGAGGCCATGAGCAGTTCTTC. Encoded protein: CSAGTSGRGHEQFF.

This clonotype showed up just a few times. The chain links TRBV20-1 to TRBJ2-1; 7 nucleotides align to TRBD1. The CDR3 consists of 12 residues. J lost 7 bases, V lost 5 bases, and 5 bases had no gene match. Germline lookup yields CDR1 DFQATT and CDR2 SNEGSKA (reference sequence). DNA of the CDR3: TGCAGTGCTGGACCAGGGGGAAATGAGCAGTTCTTC. This sequence encodes CSAGPGGNEQFF.

V is TRBV27 and J is TRBJ1-1; tentative D call: TRBD1 (5 bases). Trimming removed 6 bases from V and 0 bases from J, with 17 bases in between. Germline V lookup: CDR1 MNHEY, CDR2 SMNVEV (reference sequence). The CDR3 is 16 residues long. In nucleotides, the CDR3 is TGTGCCAGCAGCTTCGCGGGGGTTCTCATGAACACTGAAGCTTTCTTT. Its translation is CASSFAGVLMNTEAFF.

V gene TRBV5-1 combines with J gene TRBJ2-2; no clear D. Trimming left V 0 bases short and J 5 bases short, with 5 bases between. This CDR3 spans 13 amino acids. CDR1 is SGHRS, CDR2 YFSETQ, per germline. CDR3 protein: CASSLVGTGELFF. Here the CDR3 DNA reads TGCGCCAGCAGCTTGGTTGGAACCGGGGAGCTGTTTTTT.

This sequence joins TRBV20-1 and TRBJ2-3, with 8 bases identical to TRBD1. The CDR3 totals 13 residues. After removal of 6 bases from V and 1 base from J, the junction contained 3 bases not matched to a gene. Germline CDR1 DFQATT, CDR2 SNEGSKA (reference sequence). The CDR3 is CSAVRGRTDTQYF. CDR3 nucleotide sequence: TGCAGTGCCGTCAGGGGGCGCACAGATACGCAGTATTTT.

A few counts support this clonotype. The chain employs TRBV5-1 and TRBJ2-4, with 10 bases that match TRBD1. CDR3 size: 15 residues. Germline values: CDR1 SGHRS, CDR2 YFSETQ. V gave up 4 bases and J gave up 6 bases; unmatched junction bases: 7. CDR3 region: CASSPQDRGGNIQYF. CDR3 DNA sequence: TGCGCCAGCAGCCCGCAGGACAGGGGGGGAAACATTCAGTACTTC.

The chain is built from TRBV7-7 and TRBJ2-5, with 7 positions matching TRBD1. Germline assignment: CDR1 SSHAT and CDR2 FNYEAQ (reference sequence). J gave up 4 bases and V 5 bases, and 4 bases lay outside the gene matches. The CDR3 length is 13 residues. CDR3 sequence: CASSGQAVETQYF. The CDR3 DNA follows: TGTGCCAGCAGCGGACAGGCTGTAGAGACCCAGTACTTC.

This chain links TRBV7-7 with TRBJ1-1; D is perhaps TRBD1 (5 bases). The germline CDR1 and CDR2 sequences are SSHAT and FNYEAQ (reference sequence). The V gene lost 5 bases and the J gene lost 5 bases, with 15 bases spanning the gap. CDR3 length: 14 amino acids. In nucleotides, the CDR3 is TGTGCCAGCAGCCTCCGGGACCGAGGGACTGAAGCTTTCTTT. Its protein is CASSLRDRGTEAFF.

The chain recombines TRBV6-5 with TRBJ2-2; a weak D match, TRBD2 (5 bases). This CDR3 comprises 13 residues. Trimming shortened V by 7 bases and J by 1 base, and 7 bases separated the two germline ends. Germline-derived CDR1 and CDR2 are MNHEY and SVGAGI. This CDR3 reads CASKRVNTGELFF. In nucleotides, the CDR3 is TGTGCCAGCAAGAGGGTGAACACCGGGGAGCTGTTTTTT.

The chain couples TRBV25-1 to TRBJ2-3; D is ambiguous. The germline V and J ends were trimmed by 5 bases and 3 bases, with 15 bases remaining between them. Germline CDR1 reads MGHDK; CDR2 reads SYGVNS. The CDR3 sequence is 15 residues long. The CDR3 region is CASSTPPGGTDTQYF. DNA for the CDR3: TGTGCCAGCAGTACCCCCCCGGGCGGTACAGATACGCAGTATTTT.

This clonotype showed up many times. V gene TRBV7-8 combines with J gene TRBJ1-2; D is possibly TRBD1 (5 bases). Germline V gives CDR1 SGHVS, CDR2 FQNEAQ. The germline V and J ends were trimmed by 6 bases and 14 bases, with 22 bases remaining between them. The CDR3 consists of 13 residues. The CDR3, as DNA: TGTGCCAGCAGAACCTCCAGGGCACCCGACCCTACCTTC. This codes for CASRTSRAPDPTF. Full variable domain (rest looked up from reference TRBV7-8 and TRBJ1-2): GAGVSQSPRYKVAKRGQDVALRCDPISGHVSLFWYQQALGQGPEFLTYFQNEAQLDKSGLPSDRFFAERPEGSVSTLKIQRTQQEDSAVYLCASRTSRAPDPTFGSGTRLTVV.